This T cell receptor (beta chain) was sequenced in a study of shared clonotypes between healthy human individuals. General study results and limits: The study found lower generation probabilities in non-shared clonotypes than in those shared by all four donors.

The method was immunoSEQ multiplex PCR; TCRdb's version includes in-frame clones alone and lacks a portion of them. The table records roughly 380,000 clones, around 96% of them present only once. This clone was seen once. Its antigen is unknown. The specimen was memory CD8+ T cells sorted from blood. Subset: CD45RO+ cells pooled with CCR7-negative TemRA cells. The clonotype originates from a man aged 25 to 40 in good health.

The CDR3 region is CASSEQANEQFF. The CDR3 coding sequence is TGTGCCAGCAGTGAACAGGCCAATGAGCAGTTCTTC. This sequence joins TRBV2 and TRBJ2-1; D not resolved. The CDR3 runs 12 residues. V dropped 2 bases and J dropped 6 bases, with 5 bases sitting between them. Germline loops: CDR1 SNHLY, CDR2 FYNNEI.